These 7 T cell receptor beta chains were sequenced from one sample in a study of T cell responses to AZD1222 COVID-19 vaccine (dated by TCRdb to about 2021). Library creation used the immunoSEQ multiplex PCR assay. Here the immuneACCESS table is served through TCRdb, limited to in-frame sequences with V and J called. Missing clones are a known gap in these copies; in checked studies unresolved V genes cover under half, and the rest lacks a known reason. The sample data list roughly 200,000 clones, and approximately 91% of these were observed just once. The ten biggest clones cover over 1.5% of the sample. The time point label here, explained by the study, means: about 28 days (+/-7) after the second vaccine dose. This material consisted of peripheral blood, taken 28 days after the second AZD1222 dose. Receptor source: an adult who received the AZD1222 COVID-19 vaccine.

The chain combines TRBV30 with TRBJ1-6; D is perhaps TRBD1 (6 bases). The CDR3 covers 14 residues. V was trimmed by 4 bases and J by 6 bases, leaving 13 bases between them. Germline V CDR1 and CDR2: GTSNPN, SVGIG (reference sequence). This CDR3 is CAWMKRDINSPLHF. DNA for the CDR3: TGTGCCTGGATGAAACGGGACATTAATTCACCCCTCCACTTT.

The chain couples TRBV4-1 to TRBJ1-2, with 7 bases identical to TRBD1. Germline V lookup: CDR1 MGHRA, CDR2 YSYEKL. The CDR3 extends over 15 amino acids. V trimming: 1 base; J trimming: 7 bases; junction bases outside the gene matches: 9. The CDR3 bases are TGCGCCAGCAGCCAAGTTGACAGGGAAGAGTCTGGCTACACCTTC. Translating gives CASSQVDREESGYTF.

To note about this clone: This sample also contains other DNA sequences that code for the same CDR3. V is TRBV7-9 and J is TRBJ1-1; D is uncertain. V lost 1 base to trimming and J lost 0 bases, with 6 bases between them. The CDR3 extends over 14 amino acids. Looked up from germline, CDR1 is SEHNR and CDR2 is FQNEAQ (reference sequence). CDR3 loop: CASSLDDLNTEAFF. The CDR3 DNA follows: TGTGCCAGCAGCTTAGATGATCTGAACACTGAAGCTTTCTTT. Filled out from reference TRBV7-9 and TRBJ1-1, the complete variable domain reads DTGVSQNPRHKITKRGQNVTFRCDPISEHNRLYWYRQTLGQGPEFLTYFQNEAQLEKSRLLSDRFSAERPKGSFSTLEIQRTEQGDSAMYLCASSLDDLNTEAFFGQGTRLTVV.

The chain joins TRBV30 to TRBJ1-2; possibly TRBD1 for D (6 bases). CDR3 size: 16 residues. Between the trimmed V and J ends, which lost 4 bases and 2 bases, there was a span of 20 bases. Per the germline V gene, CDR1 is GTSNPN and CDR2 is SVGIG (reference sequence). As DNA, the CDR3 is TGTGCCTGGACTCCCCTTGGGGGACACCCAAACTATGGCTACACCTTC. Its protein product is CAWTPLGGHPNYGYTF.

The gene calls are TRBV4-1 and TRBJ2-1, with 9 positions matching TRBD2. The V segment lost 0 bases and the J segment 0 bases; nucleotides outside the gene matches: 6. Per the germline V gene, CDR1 is MGHRA and CDR2 is YSYEKL. The length of the CDR3 is 18 residues. The CDR3 protein is CASSQEGGSGSSYNEQFF. The DNA for the CDR3 is TGCGCCAGCAGCCAAGAAGGTGGTAGCGGGAGCTCCTACAATGAGCAGTTCTTC.

The CDR3 region has the DNA TGTGCCAGCAGCTGGACCAGCGAGAGCTCCTACAATGAGCAGTTCTTC. This translates into CASSWTSESSYNEQFF. The genes are TRBV7-9 and TRBJ2-1; D unresolved. Germline CDR1 SEHNR, CDR2 FQNEAQ (reference sequence). The CDR3 sequence is 16 residues long. V was cut by 4 bases and J by 0 bases, with 13 bases left in between. The full variable domain, with the rest looked up from reference TRBV7-9 and TRBJ2-1, is DTGVSQNPRHKITKRGQNVTFRCDPISEHNRLYWYRQTLGQGPEFLTYFQNEAQLEKSRLLSDRFSAERPKGSFSTLEIQRTEQGDSAMYLCASSWTSESSYNEQFFGPGTRLTVL.

The rearrangement links TRBV4-2 to TRBJ1-1, with D possibly matching TRBD1 (5 bases). V was pared by 4 bases and J by 6 bases, with 24 bases between. Germline loops: CDR1 LGHNA, CDR2 YNFKEQ. The length of the CDR3 is 17 residues. In DNA form, the CDR3 reads TGTGCCAGCAGCCGTACGACAGCAAGGATAGAACACTCTGAAGCTTTCTTT. It yields the protein CASSRTTARIEHSEAFF.